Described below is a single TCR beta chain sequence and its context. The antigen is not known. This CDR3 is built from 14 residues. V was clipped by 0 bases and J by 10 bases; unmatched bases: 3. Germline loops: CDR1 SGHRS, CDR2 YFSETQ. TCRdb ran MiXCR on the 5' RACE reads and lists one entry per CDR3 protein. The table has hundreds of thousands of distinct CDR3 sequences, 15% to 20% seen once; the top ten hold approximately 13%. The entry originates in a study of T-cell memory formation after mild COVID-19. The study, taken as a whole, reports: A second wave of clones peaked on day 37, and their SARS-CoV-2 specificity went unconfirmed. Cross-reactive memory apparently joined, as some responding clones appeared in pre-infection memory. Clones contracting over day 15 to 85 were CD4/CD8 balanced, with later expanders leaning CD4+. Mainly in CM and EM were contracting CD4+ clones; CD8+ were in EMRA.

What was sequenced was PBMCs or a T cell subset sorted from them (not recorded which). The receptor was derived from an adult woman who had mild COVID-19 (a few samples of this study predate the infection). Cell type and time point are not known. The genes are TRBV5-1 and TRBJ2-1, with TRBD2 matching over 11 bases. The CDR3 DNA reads TGCGCCAGCAGCTTGGCCGCTAGCGGGGGGGAGCAGTTCTTC. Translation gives CASSLAASGGEQFF.